This T cell receptor (beta chain) came from a study of human T cells and chemical hapten exposure. Study-wide background: Recorded diagnoses among the mostly female patients were alopecia areata, totalis or universalis.

This clonotype was recorded many times. Via MiXCR, TCRdb re-called the RACE reads, giving one row per CDR3 protein. The sample has under 40,000 distinct CDR3 sequences, 10% seen once. V shed 5 bases and J shed 7 bases, with 12 bases lying between them. Per germline, CDR1 MNHEY and CDR2 SVGEGT. The CDR3 covers 13 residues. Time point of the sample: pre-sensitization, week 0. Treatment: therapeutic diphenylcyclopropenone sensitization with weekly scalp DPC. It was unfractionated whole blood from which total RNA was extracted. Here the sequenced sample was whole blood, taken in connection with sensitization to the hapten diphenylcyclopropenone (DPC). The chain couples TRBV6-2 or TRBV6-3 to TRBJ2-4, with D possibly TRBD2 on 5 matching bases. This clonotype originated in a man aged 50 to 59 with alopecia areata. Some clones in this sample may be carry-over from other donors' samples. The CDR3 loop is CASSQEDGNIQYF. As DNA, the CDR3 is TGTGCCAGCAGTCAGGAGGACGGGAACATTCAGTACTTC.